This T cell receptor (beta chain) comes out of a study of T cell repertoires in cytomegalovirus infection. The study's findings and limits: Dominating the ex vivo response were HLA-C-restricted CMV-specific TCR beta clonotypes.

MiXCR, run by TCRdb on the reads, gives a single entry per CDR3 protein. Among 80,000 or so distinct CDR3 sequences, approximately 39% were seen once, and the ten largest hold 80% to 95%. V was clipped by 0 bases and J by 4 bases, with 12 bases between them. The CDR3 spans 15 residues. Germline lookup yields CDR1 MGHRA and CDR2 YSYEKL. As for this clonotype: Its target is not known.

The rearrangement uses TRBV4-1 and TRBJ1-2; TRBD1 might be the D (5 bases). This sample comprised CD8+ T cells from cultured PBMCs, obtained from culture after CMV antigen stimulation. The sequence was obtained from a human donor in good health (CMV status not recorded). Some clones in this sample may be carry-over from other donors' samples. CDR3 residues: CASSQEGGVGYGYTF. DNA of the CDR3: TGCGCCAGCAGCCAAGAAGGAGGGGTAGGCTATGGCTACACCTTC.